The 24 T cell receptor beta chains in this list originate from one sample, sequenced in a study of blood T cell repertoires in COVID-19. Using immunoSEQ multiplex PCR, the repertoire was profiled, and TCRdb retains in-frame clones only, with some absent. Seen here are 200,000 or so clones, about 85% observed once, and the top ten hold roughly 2.8%. Sequencing was done on a sample of PBMCs or T cells enriched from blood (not recorded which). All receptors derive from a woman aged 25 to 39 who had recovered from COVID-19.

CDR3 nucleotide sequence: TGTGCCAGCAGTTACACAGATAACTATGGCTACACCTTC. Its translation: CASSYTDNYGYTF. The chain has TRBV3-1 (or the pseudogene TRBV3-2) and TRBJ1-2; no firm D call. This CDR3 contains 13 residues. Trimming pared 6 bases from V and 1 base from J, leaving 9 bases between. Germline V CDR1 and CDR2: LGHDT, YNNKEL (reference sequence).

CDR3 DNA sequence: TGTGCCAGCAGCCAGGCCGGGACAGGAAATGAAAAACTGTTTTTT. Protein: CASSQAGTGNEKLFF. This rearrangement joins TRBV3-1 (or the pseudogene TRBV3-2) to TRBJ1-4, with TRBD1 identical over 8 bases. CDR3 length: 15 residues. V gave up 3 bases and J gave up 5 bases; unmatched junction bases: 5. The germline gives CDR1 LGHDT, CDR2 YNNKEL (reference sequence).

The chain joins TRBV2 to TRBJ2-7, with 10 bases that match TRBD2. Looked up from germline, CDR1 is SNHLY and CDR2 is FYNNEI. Trimming cost V 6 bases and J 2 bases; bases outside gene matches: 7. The CDR3 is 15 residues long. The CDR3 loop reads CASSESGGAPYEQYF. In DNA, the CDR3 is TGTGCCAGCAGCGAAAGCGGGGGGGCTCCCTACGAGCAGTACTTC.

The J gene is TRBJ1-1, the V gene TRBV7-3; 7 bases fit TRBD1. J was trimmed by 6 bases and V by 5 bases; bases with no gene match: 6. This CDR3 has 13 amino acids. Per germline, CDR1 SGHTA and CDR2 FQGTGA. CDR3 bases: TGTGCCAGCAGCCTCGGGACAGTAGCTGAAGCTTTCTTT. Protein sequence: CASSLGTVAEAFF.

The chain employs TRBV4-1 and TRBJ1-2, with TRBD1 matching 7 bases. Looked up from germline, CDR1 is MGHRA and CDR2 is YSYEKL. The CDR3 has 16 amino acids. The V gene end was trimmed by 1 base and the J gene end by 4 bases; junction bases not matched to a gene: 9. The CDR3 DNA follows: TGCGCCAGCAGCCAAGCTCCTAGGACAGGAGGCTATGGCTACACCTTC. Its protein is CASSQAPRTGGYGYTF.

V and J are TRBV15 and TRBJ1-1; D remains unclear. CDR3 length: 12 amino acids. The V end lost 8 bases, the J end lost 1 base, and 8 bases lay between the germline ends. Germline CDR1 reads LNHNV; CDR2 reads YYDKDF (reference sequence). The CDR3 DNA sequence: TGTGCCACCTCTGGCTCGAACACTGAAGCTTTCTTT. Translating gives CATSGSNTEAFF.

The chain recombines TRBV7-8 with TRBJ1-3; D gene ambiguous. Trimming cost V 1 base and J 5 bases, with 3 bases left between them. This CDR3 contains 12 residues. CDR1 is SGHVS, CDR2 FQNEAQ, per germline. CDR3: CASSLVRNTIYF. CDR3 bases: TGTGCCAGCAGCTTAGTTAGAAACACCATATATTTT.

The V and J genes are TRBV19 and TRBJ1-2; D not resolved. In germline, CDR1 is LNHDA, CDR2 SQIVND (reference sequence). The CDR3 covers 14 residues. The ends were cut back, 3 bases at V and 8 bases at J, with 16 bases in the middle. CDR3 loop: CASSMEGSRKGYTF. As DNA, the CDR3 is TGTGCCAGTAGTATGGAGGGATCTCGCAAAGGCTACACCTTC.

The CDR3 DNA reads TGCGCCAGCAGTAACTTCAGGGGCATTCAGTACTTC. This sequence encodes CASSNFRGIQYF. The chain uses TRBV4-3 and TRBJ2-4; a possible D gene is TRBD1 (6 bases). V lost 6 bases to trimming and J lost 9 bases, with 12 bases between them. Germline CDR1 reads LGHNA; CDR2 reads YSLEER. This CDR3 comprises 12 residues.

The chain combines TRBV19 with TRBJ2-2, with 9 bases matching TRBD2. Germline-derived CDR1 and CDR2 are LNHDA and SQIVND (reference sequence). The length of the CDR3 is 14 residues. J lost 7 bases, V lost 6 bases, and 6 bases had no gene match. The CDR3 spells CASSGTSFGGELFF. The CDR3 nucleotides read TGTGCCAGTAGCGGGACTAGCTTCGGCGGGGAGCTGTTTTTT.

The chain carries TRBV6-1 and TRBJ2-3; D not certain. This CDR3 has 15 amino acids. Trimming left V 3 bases short and J 1 base short, with 11 bases between. Germline values: CDR1 MNHNS, CDR2 SASEGT. The CDR3 coding sequence is TGTGCCAGCAGTGACCCCCGTACGGGCACAGATACGCAGTATTTT. This sequence encodes CASSDPRTGTDTQYF.

The chain carries TRBV4-1 and TRBJ2-1; 11 nucleotides align to TRBD2. This CDR3 has 16 amino acids. J lost 6 bases, V lost 1 base, and 5 bases had no gene match. The germline V gene has CDR1 MGHRA and CDR2 YSYEKL. In nucleotides, the CDR3 is TGCGCCAGCAGCCAAGGGAGGCTAGCGGGGGGCAATGAGCAGTTCTTC. The encoded protein is CASSQGRLAGGNEQFF.

This CDR3 is CASSQDGGGWETQYF. The CDR3, as DNA: TGTGCCAGCAGCCAAGATGGCGGGGGGTGGGAGACCCAGTACTTC. The V call is TRBV3-1 (or the pseudogene TRBV3-2), the J call TRBJ2-5; the match to TRBD2 covers 8 bases. This CDR3 region has 15 residues. Trimming removed 0 bases from V and 5 bases from J; junction bases left unmatched: 5. Germline CDR1 is LGHDT and CDR2 is YNNKEL (reference sequence).

This chain links TRBV5-1 with TRBJ1-6; 7 nucleotides line up with TRBD1. V was pared by 2 bases and J by 6 bases, with 5 bases of the junction left unmatched. Germline-derived CDR1 and CDR2 are SGHRS and YFSETQ. The CDR3 has 15 residues. CDR3 in amino acids: CASSLLQGPNSPLHF. Here the CDR3 DNA reads TGCGCCAGCAGCTTATTACAGGGGCCTAATTCACCCCTCCACTTT.

The chain links TRBV3-1 (or the pseudogene TRBV3-2) to TRBJ1-5; a possible D gene is TRBD1 (6 bases). The CDR3 runs 15 residues. The V end lost 0 bases, the J end lost 7 bases, and 13 bases lay between the germline ends. Germline V gene sequence: CDR1 LGHDT, CDR2 YNNKEL (reference sequence). In DNA, the CDR3 is TGTGCCAGCAGCCAAGACCCAGGGGTTGGACAGCCCCAGCATTTT. Protein: CASSQDPGVGQPQHF.

The gene calls are TRBV12-3 or TRBV12-4 and TRBJ1-2; D call uncertain. The CDR3 is made up of 11 amino acids. V was pared by 3 bases and J by 11 bases, with 10 bases between. CDR3 sequence (DNA): TGTGCCAGCAGTTTCGGGTTGCGGTACACCTTC. Translated: CASSFGLRYTF.

The chain combines TRBV5-1 with TRBJ2-3, with TRBD2 identical over 8 bases. With 7 bases clipped from V and 2 bases from J, the junction kept 6 bases outside the gene matches. Germline V gene lookup returns CDR1 SGHRS and CDR2 YFSETQ. The CDR3 totals 14 residues. The CDR3 spells CASSGGAVTDTQYF. DNA of the CDR3: TGCGCCAGCTCCGGGGGGGCCGTCACAGATACGCAGTATTTT.

The chain combines TRBV7-9 with TRBJ2-3; the match to TRBD2 covers 13 bases. Germline CDR1 and CDR2: SEHNR and FQNEAQ (reference sequence). The CDR3 spans 17 residues. J lost 3 bases, V lost 3 bases, and 6 bases had no gene match. CDR3 sequence (DNA): TGTGCCAGCAGCTTGCGACTAGCGGGGGGAAGTACAGATACGCAGTATTTT. This sequence encodes CASSLRLAGGSTDTQYF.

This chain uses TRBV3-1 (or the pseudogene TRBV3-2) with TRBJ2-5; D is perhaps TRBD1 (7 bases). Per germline, CDR1 LGHDT and CDR2 YNNKEL (reference sequence). The CDR3 is 15 residues long. Trimming shortened V by 1 base and J by 2 bases, and 11 bases separated the two germline ends. Here the CDR3 DNA reads TGTGCCAGCAGCCAAGGCGGGACAGCGCAAGAGACCCAGTACTTC. It encodes CASSQGGTAQETQYF.

The chain combines TRBV18 with TRBJ1-1; D remains ambiguous. Germline lookup yields CDR1 KGHSH and CDR2 LQKENI. With 1 base removed from V and 5 bases from J, the gap between germline ends came to 11 bases. CDR3 length equals 14 residues. In DNA, the CDR3 is TGTGCCAGCTCACCACTCTCTGATGAGACTGAAGCTTTCTTT. Amino acids: CASSPLSDETEAFF.

This clone was seen more than once but under ten times. J is TRBJ1-2 and V is TRBV6-2 or TRBV6-3, with D tentatively TRBD1 (5 bases). Trimming shortened V by 6 bases and J by 4 bases, and 18 bases separated the two germline ends. Germline CDR1 reads MNHEY; CDR2 reads SVGEGT. The CDR3 extends over 15 amino acids. CDR3 bases: TGTGCCAGCAGCCTGACAGCTGTTGTGGGCTATGGCTACACCTTC. Protein sequence: CASSLTAVVGYGYTF.

The chain links TRBV5-1 to TRBJ1-2; the D gene is possibly TRBD1 (6 bases). Germline assignment: CDR1 SGHRS and CDR2 YFSETQ. The CDR3 extends over 13 amino acids. The germline V and J ends were trimmed by 8 bases and 0 bases, with 11 bases remaining between them. In DNA form, the CDR3 reads TGCGCCAGTAGACAGGCAGCTAACTATGGCTACACCTTC. As protein: CASRQAANYGYTF.

The V call is TRBV9, the J call TRBJ2-1; TRBD2 aligns across 7 bases. Germline V lookup: CDR1 SGDLS, CDR2 YYNGEE. V lost 2 bases to trimming and J lost 0 bases; unmatched junction nucleotides: 5. The length of the CDR3 is 16 residues. CDR3 region: CASSVQAGSSYNEQFF. The CDR3 region has the DNA TGTGCCAGCAGCGTTCAAGCGGGGAGCTCCTACAATGAGCAGTTCTTC.

This clone has a handful of counts. The chain's CDR3 is CASSPQLGTNTEAFF. Written as DNA, the CDR3 is TGCGCCAGCAGCCCCCAACTAGGCACCAACACTGAAGCTTTCTTT. The chain recombines TRBV4-3 with TRBJ1-1, with unresolved D. The CDR3 runs to 15 residues. CDR1 is LGHNA and CDR2 is YSLEER in the germline V gene. Trimming stripped 4 bases from V and 2 bases from J, with 14 bases between.